This record concerns one TCR beta chain sequence. This specimen comes from a study of technical replicates of blood from several donors. The CDR3 extends over 14 amino acids. Germline-derived CDR1 and CDR2 are LNHDA and SQIVND (reference sequence). Trimming removed 4 bases from V and 5 bases from J; junction bases left unmatched: 5. Clones were sequenced by immunoSEQ multiplex PCR, and TCRdb holds only the in-frame ones, with some missing. Among about 83,000 clones listed, about 91% were seen once. The sequencing sample was made of T cells isolated from PBMCs. This receptor was obtained from a human donor in good health. V and J are TRBV19 and TRBJ2-3; 8 bases are a match to TRBD1. The CDR3 loop reads CASSTQGAGDTQYF. Here the CDR3 DNA reads TGTGCCAGTAGTACTCAGGGGGCGGGAGATACGCAGTATTTT.